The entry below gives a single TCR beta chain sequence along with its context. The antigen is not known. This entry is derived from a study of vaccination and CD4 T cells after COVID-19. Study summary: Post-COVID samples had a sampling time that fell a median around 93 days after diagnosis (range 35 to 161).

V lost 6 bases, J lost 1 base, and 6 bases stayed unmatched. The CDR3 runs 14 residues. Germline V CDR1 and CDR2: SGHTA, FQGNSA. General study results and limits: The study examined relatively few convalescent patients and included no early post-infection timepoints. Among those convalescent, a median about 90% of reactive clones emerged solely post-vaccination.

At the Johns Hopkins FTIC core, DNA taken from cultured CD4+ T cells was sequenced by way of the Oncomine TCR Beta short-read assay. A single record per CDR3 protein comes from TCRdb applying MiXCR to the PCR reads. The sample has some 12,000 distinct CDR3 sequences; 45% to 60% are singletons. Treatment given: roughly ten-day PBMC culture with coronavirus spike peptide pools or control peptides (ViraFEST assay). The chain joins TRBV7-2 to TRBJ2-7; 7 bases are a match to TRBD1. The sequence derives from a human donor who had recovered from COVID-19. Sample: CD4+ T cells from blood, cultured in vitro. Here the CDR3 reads CASSEGALSYEQYF. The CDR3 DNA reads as TGTGCCAGCAGTGAGGGGGCACTTTCCTACGAGCAGTACTTC.